Each of the 31 T cell receptor beta chains below was sequenced from the same sample in a study of Graves' ophthalmopathy and Graves' hyperthyroidism. RNA transcripts provided the template for amplifying TCR beta CDR3 regions. HTBI-primed first-round RT-PCR preceded second-round multiplex PCR. In TCRdb, the multiplex PCR reads were re-called with MiXCR into one record per CDR3 protein. The data hold 240,000 or so distinct CDR3 sequences, with around 45% observed a single time. Sequenced sample: peripheral blood. Every receptor here comes from an adult man with Graves' ophthalmopathy.

About this clonotype itself: A junction end diverges from the germline sequence, so it may reflect a read error. V and J are TRBV4-1 and TRBJ2-5; 9 bases line up with TRBD1. There are 16 residues in the CDR3. Germline lookup yields CDR1 MGHRA and CDR2 YSYEKL. DNA of the CDR3: TGTGCCAGCAGCTTTGCTCCGGGACAGGGTAAAGAGACCCAGTACTTC. Translating it yields CASSFAPGQGKETQYF.

In its sample, this clonotype was seen many times. The chain combines TRBV20-1 with TRBJ1-2, with D possibly being TRBD1 (5 bases). Trimming cost V 3 bases and J 4 bases, with 12 bases left between them. This CDR3 is built from 13 residues. Germline V CDR1 and CDR2: DFQATT, SNEGSKA (reference sequence). The CDR3 DNA sequence: TGCAGTGCTAGCGACGGGGCCTCCTATGGCTACACCTTC. This codes for CSASDGASYGYTF.

In its sample, this clonotype was seen a few times. V usage is TRBV20-1 and J usage is TRBJ1-3; no reliable D call. CDR1 DFQATT and CDR2 SNEGSKA come from the germline V gene (reference sequence). The CDR3 extends over 12 amino acids. V was cut by 1 base and J by 4 bases, with 5 bases left in between. The chain's CDR3 is CSARGWGNTIYF. The CDR3 nucleotides read TGCAGTGCTAGAGGTTGGGGAAACACCATATATTTT.

The chain couples TRBV7-2 to TRBJ2-2; TRBD2 agrees at 8 bases. Germline CDR1 and CDR2: SGHTA and FQGNSA. The junction had 8 bases not matched to a gene; V was cut back by 2 bases and J by 3 bases. This CDR3 spans 17 amino acids. The CDR3 DNA is TGTGCCAGCAGCTTAAGCCGGGGGGGCATTTACACCGGGGAGCTGTTTTTT. It codes for CASSLSRGGIYTGELFF. Together with reference TRBV7-2 and TRBJ2-2, the CDR3 gives the full variable domain: GAGVSQSPSNKVTEKGKDVELRCDPISGHTALYWYRQSLGQGLEFLIYFQGNSAPDKSGLPSDRFSAERTGGSVSTLTIQRTQQEDSAVYLCASSLSRGGIYTGELFFGEGSRLTVL.

CDR3 bases: TGCAGTGCTTGGAGACAGTCAGTTACCTACGAGCAGTACTTC. This encodes CSAWRQSVTYEQYF. The rearrangement links TRBV20-1 to TRBJ2-7; TRBD1 might be the D (5 bases). CDR1 is DFQATT and CDR2 is SNEGSKA in the germline V gene (reference sequence). Deletions cut 5 bases from V and 2 bases from J, with 16 bases between. This CDR3 is 14 amino acids long.

This chain connects TRBV7-2 to TRBJ1-4; 7 bases map to TRBD1. There are 15 residues in the CDR3. Germline V gene sequence: CDR1 SGHTA, CDR2 FQGNSA. V lost 6 bases, J lost 1 base, and 5 bases stayed unmatched. The CDR3, as DNA: TGTGCCAGCAGTGTGCGACAGGGAACTAATGAAAAACTGTTTTTT. Protein product: CASSVRQGTNEKLFF.

The chain has TRBV7-6 and TRBJ1-1; 8 nucleotides line up with TRBD1. From germline, CDR1 is SGHVS and CDR2 FNYEAQ. This CDR3 has 15 residues. Germline trimming cut 1 base from V and 5 bases from J; bases unmatched to any gene: 6. The CDR3 DNA sequence: TGTGCCAGCAGCTTAGAGGACAGGGATGCTACTGAAGCTTTCTTT. This translates into CASSLEDRDATEAFF.

In DNA, the CDR3 is TGTGCCAGCAGCCAAGATGACTACCCCTACGAGCAGTACTTC. Its protein is CASSQDDYPYEQYF. J is TRBJ2-7 and V is TRBV10-3, with D perhaps matching TRBD2 (5 bases). Germline values: CDR1 ENHRY, CDR2 SYGVKD. V was clipped by 10 bases and J by 2 bases, with 18 bases between them. The CDR3 runs 14 residues.

As to this clonotype: An end of the junction differs from the germline gene, which may be a read error. The chain couples TRBV5-4 to TRBJ2-5; TRBD2 agrees at 7 bases. This CDR3 region has 15 residues. The germline V gene encodes CDR1 SGHNT and CDR2 YYREEE (reference sequence). CDR3 region: CASSSRLANEETQYF. In DNA, the CDR3 is TGCGCCAGCAGCTCCCGACTAGCAAATGAAGAGACCCAGTACTTC.

The chain employs TRBV10-3 and TRBJ1-2; 10 bases are shared with TRBD1. CDR1 ENHRY and CDR2 SYGVKD come from the germline V gene. The CDR3 covers 14 residues. The V and J ends lost 4 bases and 8 bases, in that order; junction bases with no gene match: 7. DNA of the CDR3: TGTGCCATCAGTGGCACCGGGACAGGGGTCGGCTACACCTTC. Translation gives CAISGTGTGVGYTF.

The V call is TRBV5-4, the J call TRBJ2-1; D is ambiguous. V was cut by 4 bases and J by 5 bases, with 10 bases left in between. This CDR3 spans 13 amino acids. The germline V gene has CDR1 SGHNT and CDR2 YYREEE (reference sequence). The CDR3: CASSEPAHNEQFF. DNA of the CDR3: TGTGCCAGCAGCGAACCGGCCCACAATGAGCAGTTCTTC.

This clonotype was detected only a few times. The chain is built from TRBV6-5 and TRBJ2-2; D unclear. Germline-derived CDR1 and CDR2 are MNHEY and SVGAGI. Deletions cut 6 bases from V and 8 bases from J, with 7 bases between. This CDR3 is 11 amino acids long. The CDR3 sequence is CASRTRGELFF. The CDR3 region has the DNA TGTGCCAGCAGGACGCGGGGGGAGCTGTTTTTT.

This chain joins TRBV2 and TRBJ1-2, with 9 positions matching TRBD1. Germline V CDR1 and CDR2: SNHLY, FYNNEI. This CDR3 region has 14 residues. J was trimmed by 4 bases and V by 5 bases; bases with no gene match: 5. The CDR3 nucleotides are TGTGCCAGCAGTTCCGGGACAGGGAGCTATGGCTACACCTTC. As protein: CASSSGTGSYGYTF.

J is TRBJ2-7 and V is TRBV14; D unclear. Trimming removed 4 bases from V and 3 bases from J, with 10 bases in between. Looked up from germline, CDR1 is SGHDN and CDR2 is FVKESK. This CDR3 is built from 13 residues. As DNA, the CDR3 is TGTGCCAGCAGCCCCCTTATGCGCTACGAGCAGTACTTC. Translation gives CASSPLMRYEQYF.

This clonotype was recorded many times. The V call is TRBV24-1, the J call TRBJ1-5; no firm D call. CDR3 length: 14 residues. The germline V gene encodes CDR1 KGHDR and CDR2 SFDVKD. Trimming took off 3 bases at V and 4 bases at J, with 9 bases between the two ends. CDR3 in DNA: TGTGCCACCAGTGATAATAAGGGTAATCAGCCCCAGCATTTT. As protein: CATSDNKGNQPQHF.

This clonotype was recorded a few times. The DNA of the CDR3 is TGTGCCATCAGAGGACAGGGTGGCGGGGAGCTGTTTTTT. Translating gives CAIRGQGGGELFF. V and J are TRBV10-3 and TRBJ2-2; 8 bases match TRBD1. CDR3 length: 13 residues. The V segment lost 6 bases and the J segment 7 bases; nucleotides outside the gene matches: 4. Germline-derived CDR1 and CDR2 are ENHRY and SYGVKD.

In the case of this clonotype: A much larger clone differs by one base, so this may be a read error. The chain recombines TRBV15 with TRBJ2-7; 7 positions agree with TRBD2. This CDR3 contains 14 residues. Germline CDR1 LNHNV, CDR2 YYDKDF (reference sequence). The CDR3 loop is CTTSRAGRAYEQYF. The CDR3 bases are TGTACCACCAGCAGAGCGGGGCGAGCCTACGAGCAGTACTTC.

V is TRBV9 and J is TRBJ2-7; 7 bases are a match to TRBD1. This CDR3 region has 15 residues. Germline CDR1 is SGDLS and CDR2 is YYNGEE. V gave up 3 bases and J gave up 1 base; unmatched junction bases: 7. CDR3 in DNA: TGTGCCAGCAGCGCAAGTGGGACAGCTTCCTACGAGCAGTACTTC. It specifies CASSASGTASYEQYF.

The rearrangement joins TRBV20-1 to TRBJ1-3; a possible D gene is TRBD1 (5 bases). This CDR3 spans 16 amino acids. V dropped 0 bases and J dropped 1 base, with 13 bases sitting between them. CDR1 is DFQATT and CDR2 is SNEGSKA in the germline V gene (reference sequence). CDR3: CSARDLGRASGNTIYF. CDR3 sequence (DNA): TGCAGTGCTAGAGATCTAGGCAGGGCTTCTGGAAACACCATATATTTT.

The chain couples TRBV10-3 to TRBJ2-7; a weak D match, TRBD2 (5 bases). This CDR3 is 12 amino acids long. V shed 6 bases and J shed 5 bases, with 11 bases lying between them. The germline V gene has CDR1 ENHRY and CDR2 SYGVKD. CDR3 DNA: TGTGCCATCAGGCCCTACGGGAACGAGCAGTACTTC. It yields the protein CAIRPYGNEQYF.

This clonotype occurred a few times. This sequence joins TRBV24-1 and TRBJ2-5; no definite D call. The CDR3 length is 13 residues. Germline CDR1 reads KGHDR; CDR2 reads SFDVKD. Trimming shortened V by 0 bases and J by 2 bases, and 3 bases separated the two germline ends. CDR3 sequence: CATSDLEQETQYF. The CDR3 DNA sequence: TGTGCCACCAGTGATTTGGAGCAAGAGACCCAGTACTTC.

This clonotype was seen more than once but under ten times. The J gene is TRBJ1-5, the V gene TRBV19; a possible D gene is TRBD1 (6 bases). The CDR3 runs to 14 residues. CDR1 and CDR2 from the germline V gene are LNHDA and SQIVND (reference sequence). V was trimmed by 7 bases and J by 4 bases, leaving 14 bases between them. The CDR3 sequence: CASTPDRLNQPQHF. The CDR3 bases are TGTGCCAGTACCCCTGACAGGTTGAATCAGCCCCAGCATTTT.

This clonotype was observed a few times. The chain has TRBV4-1 and TRBJ1-6, with a possible D match to TRBD1 (6 bases). Germline lookup yields CDR1 MGHRA and CDR2 YSYEKL. Deletions cut 4 bases from V and 5 bases from J, with 21 bases between. The CDR3 length is 18 residues. CDR3 DNA sequence: TGCGCCAGCAGCCTCGTCTGGGGGGCTAGTGTGGATAATTCACCCCTCCACTTT. The encoded protein is CASSLVWGASVDNSPLHF.

The chain joins TRBV19 to TRBJ1-2; D not resolved. The V gene lost 0 bases and the J gene lost 4 bases, with 15 bases spanning the gap. Germline V gives CDR1 LNHDA, CDR2 SQIVND (reference sequence). This CDR3 region has 16 residues. The CDR3 reads CASSIDLLWVGYGYTF. The CDR3 DNA is TGTGCCAGTAGTATAGATCTTTTGTGGGTTGGCTATGGCTACACCTTC.

The rearrangement uses TRBV20-1 and TRBJ2-2; D is unresolved. The germline gives CDR1 DFQATT, CDR2 SNEGSKA (reference sequence). The CDR3 consists of 11 residues. Trimming took off 3 bases at V and 5 bases at J, with 4 bases between the two ends. The chain's CDR3 is CSARGTGELFF. Here the CDR3 DNA reads TGCAGTGCTAGGGGGACCGGGGAGCTGTTTTTT.

As concerns this clonotype: One end of the junction is discordant with germline, which a read error may explain. This chain uses TRBV5-6 with TRBJ2-7; D is ambiguous. The CDR3 totals 13 residues. The V gene's germline CDR1 is SGHDT and CDR2 YYEEEE. This CDR3 is CASSLVTRYEQYF. The CDR3 bases are TGCGCCAGCAGCTTGGTCACCAGATACGAGCAGTACTTC.

The CDR3 coding sequence is TGCAGTGCTAGAGATCGCGAAGGGGGCTACGAGCAGTACTTC. It is translated as CSARDREGGYEQYF. J is TRBJ2-7 and V is TRBV20-1; tentatively, D is TRBD1 (6 bases). Germline V gives CDR1 DFQATT, CDR2 SNEGSKA (reference sequence). The CDR3 extends over 14 amino acids. V dropped 0 bases and J dropped 3 bases, with 12 bases sitting between them.

The rearrangement links TRBV5-1 to TRBJ1-1; perhaps TRBD1 as D (5 bases). The CDR3 spans 15 residues. Germline assignment: CDR1 SGHRS and CDR2 YFSETQ. V lost 5 bases to trimming and J lost 5 bases, with 19 bases between them. For the CDR3, the DNA is TGCGCCAGCAGTTCCGACCAGGGCGGGTGGACTGAAGCTTTCTTT. This sequence encodes CASSSDQGGWTEAFF.

The table lists this clonotype with a few counts. This chain joins TRBV5-8 and TRBJ1-2; 7 bases are shared with TRBD1. With 2 bases clipped from V and 6 bases from J, the junction kept 7 bases outside the gene matches. This CDR3 is 14 amino acids long. CDR1 is SGHTS, CDR2 YDEGEE, per germline. CDR3 sequence (DNA): TGTGCCAGCAGCTTAGGACAGGAATCTGATGGCTACACCTTC. It encodes CASSLGQESDGYTF.

This sequence joins TRBV9 and TRBJ2-2; 14 nucleotides align to TRBD2. V gave up 4 bases and J gave up 5 bases; unmatched junction bases: 4. The V gene's germline CDR1 is SGDLS and CDR2 YYNGEE. There are 16 residues in the CDR3. The CDR3 sequence: CASSSGTSGSTGELFF. Written as DNA, the CDR3 is TGTGCCAGCAGCTCCGGGACTAGCGGGAGTACCGGGGAGCTGTTTTTT.

The V gene is TRBV7-9, the J gene TRBJ1-2, with TRBD1 as a possible D gene (6 bases). Looked up from germline, CDR1 is SEHNR and CDR2 is FQNEAQ (reference sequence). Trimming shortened V by 5 bases and J by 4 bases, and 14 bases separated the two germline ends. This CDR3 has 14 residues. The CDR3 sequence: CASSPQGNIYGYTF. The DNA for the CDR3 is TGTGCCAGCAGCCCGCAGGGGAACATCTATGGCTACACCTTC. Variable domain in full (rest from reference TRBV7-9 and TRBJ1-2): DTGVSQNPRHKITKRGQNVTFRCDPISEHNRLYWYRQTLGQGPEFLTYFQNEAQLEKSRLLSDRFSAERPKGSFSTLEIQRTEQGDSAMYLCASSPQGNIYGYTFGSGTRLTVV.